This record looks at one TCR beta chain sequence and its context. Its specificity is not known. This sample is drawn from a study of naive and memory T cell subsets. Cells stained for CD3, CD4, CD8, CD45RA and CD27 were sorted into four subsets. Two oligonucleotides, mixed equimolar, formed the beta constant-region primer covering TRBC1 and TRBC2. The ligated cDNA underwent four PCR rounds using SP2 and nested alpha and beta constant-region primers. TCRdb passed the UMI-ligation and nested PCR reads through MiXCR, listing each CDR3 protein once. The sample lists about 150,000 distinct CDR3 sequences, about 17% occurring once. Study observations and caveats: Naive and memory subsets had different power law exponents for TCR abundance.

This receptor was obtained from a human donor in good health. Sequenced sample: naive CD4+ T cells from blood.

CDR3 sequence (DNA): TGTGCCAGCAGCTTAGTATTTCCTGCGGGGTTCAATGAGCAGTTCTTC. Translating gives CASSLVFPAGFNEQFF. The chain links TRBV7-9 to TRBJ2-1; D is possibly TRBD2 (6 bases). The V and J ends lost 1 base and 6 bases respectively, with 16 bases between them. Germline CDR1 reads SEHNR; CDR2 reads FQNEAQ (reference sequence). CDR3 size: 16 residues.